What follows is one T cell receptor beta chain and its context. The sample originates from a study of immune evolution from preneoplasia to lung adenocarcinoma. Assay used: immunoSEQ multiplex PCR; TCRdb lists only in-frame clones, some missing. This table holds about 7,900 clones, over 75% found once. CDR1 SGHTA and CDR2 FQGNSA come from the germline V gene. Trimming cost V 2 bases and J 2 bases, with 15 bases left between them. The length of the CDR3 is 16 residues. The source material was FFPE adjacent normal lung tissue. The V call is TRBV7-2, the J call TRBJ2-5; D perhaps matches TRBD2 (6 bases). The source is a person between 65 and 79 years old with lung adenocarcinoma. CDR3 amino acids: CASSLTRTGAQETQYF. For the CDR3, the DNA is TGTGCCAGCAGCTTAACTAGGACGGGAGCTCAAGAGACCCAGTACTTC.